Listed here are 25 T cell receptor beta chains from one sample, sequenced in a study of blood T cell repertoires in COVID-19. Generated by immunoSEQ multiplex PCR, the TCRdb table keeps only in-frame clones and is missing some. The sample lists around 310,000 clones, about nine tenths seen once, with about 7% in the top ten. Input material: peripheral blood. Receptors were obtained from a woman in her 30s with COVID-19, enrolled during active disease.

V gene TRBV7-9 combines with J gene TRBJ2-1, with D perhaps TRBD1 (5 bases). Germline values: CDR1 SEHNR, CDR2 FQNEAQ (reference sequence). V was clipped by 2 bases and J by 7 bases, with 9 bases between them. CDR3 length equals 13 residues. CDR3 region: CASSLSRVNEQFF. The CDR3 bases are TGTGCCAGCAGCTTAAGCAGGGTAAATGAGCAGTTCTTC. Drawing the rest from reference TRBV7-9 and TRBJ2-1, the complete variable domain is DTGVSQNPRHKITKRGQNVTFRCDPISEHNRLYWYRQTLGQGPEFLTYFQNEAQLEKSRLLSDRFSAERPKGSFSTLEIQRTEQGDSAMYLCASSLSRVNEQFFGPGTRLTVL.

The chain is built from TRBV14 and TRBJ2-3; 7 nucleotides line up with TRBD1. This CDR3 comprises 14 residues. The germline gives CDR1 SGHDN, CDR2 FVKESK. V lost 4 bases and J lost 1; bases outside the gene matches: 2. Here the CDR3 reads CASSRGQGTDTQYF. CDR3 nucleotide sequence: TGTGCCAGCAGCCGAGGACAGGGCACAGATACGCAGTATTTT.

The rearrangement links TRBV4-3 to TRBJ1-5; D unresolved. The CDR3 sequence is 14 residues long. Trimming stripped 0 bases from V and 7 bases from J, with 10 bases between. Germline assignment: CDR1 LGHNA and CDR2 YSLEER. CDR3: CASSQERIRQPQHF. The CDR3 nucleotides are TGCGCCAGCAGCCAAGAGCGGATCCGACAGCCCCAGCATTTT.

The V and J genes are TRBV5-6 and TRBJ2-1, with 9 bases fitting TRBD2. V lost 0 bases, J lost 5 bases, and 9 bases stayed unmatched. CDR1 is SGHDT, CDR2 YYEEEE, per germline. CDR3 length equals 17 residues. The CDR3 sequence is CASSLELSSGTNNEQFF. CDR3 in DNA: TGTGCCAGCAGCTTGGAGTTGTCTAGCGGGACTAACAATGAGCAGTTCTTC.

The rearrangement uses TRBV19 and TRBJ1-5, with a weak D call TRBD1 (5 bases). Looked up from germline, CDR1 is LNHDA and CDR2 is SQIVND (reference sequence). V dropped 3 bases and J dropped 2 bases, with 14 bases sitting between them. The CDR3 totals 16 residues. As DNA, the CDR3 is TGTGCCAGTAGTATTTCAGCGGGGGAGGGCAATCAGCCCCAGCATTTT. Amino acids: CASSISAGEGNQPQHF.

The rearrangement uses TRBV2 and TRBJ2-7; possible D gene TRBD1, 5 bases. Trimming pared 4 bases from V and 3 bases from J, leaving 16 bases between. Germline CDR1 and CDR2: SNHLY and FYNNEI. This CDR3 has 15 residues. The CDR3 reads CASSVGSAGIYEQYF. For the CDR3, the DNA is TGTGCCAGCAGTGTTGGGTCGGCAGGGATCTACGAGCAGTACTTC.

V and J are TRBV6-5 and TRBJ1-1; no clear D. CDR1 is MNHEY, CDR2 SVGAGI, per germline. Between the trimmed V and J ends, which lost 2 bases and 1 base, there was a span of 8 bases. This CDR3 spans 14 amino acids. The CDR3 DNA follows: TGTGCCAGCAGTTACGGAGGTAAGAACACTGAAGCTTTCTTT. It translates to CASSYGGKNTEAFF.

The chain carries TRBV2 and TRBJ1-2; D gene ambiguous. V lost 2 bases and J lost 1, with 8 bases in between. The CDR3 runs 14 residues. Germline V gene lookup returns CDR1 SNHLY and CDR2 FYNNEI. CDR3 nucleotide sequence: TGTGCCAGCAGTGAAACTTCTGTTAACTATGGCTACACCTTC. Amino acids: CASSETSVNYGYTF.

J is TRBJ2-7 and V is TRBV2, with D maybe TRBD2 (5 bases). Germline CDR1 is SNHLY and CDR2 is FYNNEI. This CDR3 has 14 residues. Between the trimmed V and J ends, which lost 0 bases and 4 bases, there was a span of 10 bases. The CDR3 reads CASSEALRGYEQYF. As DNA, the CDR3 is TGTGCCAGCAGTGAAGCGCTTCGGGGTTACGAGCAGTACTTC.

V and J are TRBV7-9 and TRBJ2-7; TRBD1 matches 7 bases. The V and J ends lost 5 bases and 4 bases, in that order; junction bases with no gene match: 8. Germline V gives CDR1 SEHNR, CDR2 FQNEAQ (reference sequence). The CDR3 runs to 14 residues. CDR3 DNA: TGTGCCAGCAGCCGACAGGGTTTCGTATACGAGCAGTACTTC. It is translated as CASSRQGFVYEQYF.

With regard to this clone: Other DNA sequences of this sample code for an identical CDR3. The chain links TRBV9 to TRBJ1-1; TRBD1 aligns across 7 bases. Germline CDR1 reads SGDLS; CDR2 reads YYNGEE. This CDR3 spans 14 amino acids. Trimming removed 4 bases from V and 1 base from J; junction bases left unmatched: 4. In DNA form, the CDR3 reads TGTGCCAGCAGCCCTCGGACAGGGAACACTGAAGCTTTCTTT. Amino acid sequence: CASSPRTGNTEAFF.

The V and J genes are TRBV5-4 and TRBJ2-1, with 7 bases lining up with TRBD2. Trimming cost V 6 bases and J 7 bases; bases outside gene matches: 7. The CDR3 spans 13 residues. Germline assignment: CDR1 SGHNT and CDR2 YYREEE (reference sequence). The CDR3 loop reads CASTPGLRNEQFF. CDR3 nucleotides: TGTGCCAGCACCCCGGGACTAAGGAATGAGCAGTTCTTC. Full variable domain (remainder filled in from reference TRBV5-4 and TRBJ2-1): ETGVTQSPTHLIKTRGQQVTLRCSSQSGHNTVSWYQQALGQGPQFIFQYYREEENGRGNFPPRFSGLQFPNYSSELNVNALELDDSALYLCASTPGLRNEQFFGPGTRLTVL.

DNA for the CDR3: TGTGCCAGCAGTTACGGCAGGGTCAATCAGCCCCAGCATTTT. As protein: CASSYGRVNQPQHF. The rearrangement links TRBV6-6 to TRBJ1-5; the D gene is possibly TRBD1 (5 bases). The V gene lost 2 bases and the J gene lost 3 bases, with 8 bases spanning the gap. CDR1 is MNHNY and CDR2 is SVGAGI in the germline V gene (reference sequence). This CDR3 has 14 amino acids.

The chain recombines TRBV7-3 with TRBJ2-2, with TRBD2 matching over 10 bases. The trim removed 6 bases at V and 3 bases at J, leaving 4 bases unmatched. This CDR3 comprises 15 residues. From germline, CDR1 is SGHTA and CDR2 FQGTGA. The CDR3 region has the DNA TGTGCCAGCAGGTCGACTAGCGGGTACACCGGGGAGCTGTTTTTT. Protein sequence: CASRSTSGYTGELFF.

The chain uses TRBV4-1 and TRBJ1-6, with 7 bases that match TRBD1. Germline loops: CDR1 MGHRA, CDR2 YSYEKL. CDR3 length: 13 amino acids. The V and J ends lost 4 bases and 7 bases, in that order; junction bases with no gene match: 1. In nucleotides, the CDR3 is TGCGCCAGCAGCCCAGGGGGAAATTCACCCCTCCACTTT. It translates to CASSPGGNSPLHF.

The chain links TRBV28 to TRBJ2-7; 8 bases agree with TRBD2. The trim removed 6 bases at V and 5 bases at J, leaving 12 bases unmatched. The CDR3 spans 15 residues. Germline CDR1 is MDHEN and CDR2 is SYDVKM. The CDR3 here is CASRDAGTSSDEQYF. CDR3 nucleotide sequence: TGTGCCAGCAGGGACGCCGGGACTAGTTCCGACGAGCAGTACTTC.

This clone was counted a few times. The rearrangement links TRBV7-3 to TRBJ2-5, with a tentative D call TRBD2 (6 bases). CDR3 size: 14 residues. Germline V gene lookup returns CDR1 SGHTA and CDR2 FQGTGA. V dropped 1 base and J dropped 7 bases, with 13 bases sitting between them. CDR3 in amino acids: CASSLKAGLVTQYF. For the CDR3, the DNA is TGTGCCAGCAGCTTAAAGGCGGGGTTGGTGACCCAGTACTTC.

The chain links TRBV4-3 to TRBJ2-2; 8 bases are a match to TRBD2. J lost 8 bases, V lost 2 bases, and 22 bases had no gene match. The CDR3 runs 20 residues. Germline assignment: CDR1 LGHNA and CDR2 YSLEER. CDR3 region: CASSQFRGSLSGGPTGELFF. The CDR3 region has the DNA TGCGCCAGCAGCCAATTCCGGGGATCTCTATCGGGAGGGCCTACGGGGGAGCTGTTTTTT.

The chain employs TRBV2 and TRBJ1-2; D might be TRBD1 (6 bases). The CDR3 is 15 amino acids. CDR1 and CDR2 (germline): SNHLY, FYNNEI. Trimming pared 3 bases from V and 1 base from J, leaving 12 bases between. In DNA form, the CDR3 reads TGTGCCAGCAGTGACAATGCAGGGGTTAACTATGGCTACACCTTC. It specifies CASSDNAGVNYGYTF.

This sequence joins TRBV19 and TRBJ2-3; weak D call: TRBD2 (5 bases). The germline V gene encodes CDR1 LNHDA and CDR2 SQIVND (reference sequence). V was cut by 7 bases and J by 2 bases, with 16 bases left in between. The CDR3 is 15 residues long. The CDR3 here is CASNERGSTTDTQYF. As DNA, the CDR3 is TGTGCCAGTAACGAACGCGGGTCTACCACAGATACGCAGTATTTT.

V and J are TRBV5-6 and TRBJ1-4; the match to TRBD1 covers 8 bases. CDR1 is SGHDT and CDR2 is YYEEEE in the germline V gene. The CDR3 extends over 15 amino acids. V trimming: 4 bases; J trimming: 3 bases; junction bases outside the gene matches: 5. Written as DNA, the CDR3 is TGTGCCAGCAGCCTTACAGGGGGAGCTAATGAAAAACTGTTTTTT. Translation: CASSLTGGANEKLFF.

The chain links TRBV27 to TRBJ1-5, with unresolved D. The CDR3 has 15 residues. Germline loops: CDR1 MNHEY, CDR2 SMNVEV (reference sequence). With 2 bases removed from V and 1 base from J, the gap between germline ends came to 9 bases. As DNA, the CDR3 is TGTGCCAGCAGTTTAACGACGGGGAGCAATCAGCCCCAGCATTTT. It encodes CASSLTTGSNQPQHF.

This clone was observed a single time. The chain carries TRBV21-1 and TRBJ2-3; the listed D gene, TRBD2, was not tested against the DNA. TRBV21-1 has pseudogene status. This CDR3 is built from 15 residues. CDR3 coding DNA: TGTGCCAGCAAAGTAGGGTCGACGGAGGGGGATACGCAGTATTTT. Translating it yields CASKVGSTEGDTQYF.

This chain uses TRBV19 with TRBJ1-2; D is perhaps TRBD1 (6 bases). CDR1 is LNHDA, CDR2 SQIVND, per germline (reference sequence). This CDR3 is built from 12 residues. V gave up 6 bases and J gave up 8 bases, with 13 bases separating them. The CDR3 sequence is CASSIRGGGYTF. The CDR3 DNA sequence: TGTGCCAGTAGCATCAGGGGCGGAGGCTACACCTTC.

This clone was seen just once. CDR3 in DNA: TGCGCCAGCAGCCCCCGACAGGGGATTCCCAAAAACATTCAGTACTTC. It codes for CASSPRQGIPKNIQYF. V usage is TRBV5-1 and J usage is TRBJ2-4; 8 nucleotides agree with TRBD1. The V and J ends lost 4 bases and 2 bases, in that order; junction bases with no gene match: 8. The germline CDR1 and CDR2 sequences are SGHRS and YFSETQ. The CDR3 has 16 residues.